This TCR beta chain was observed in a study of cytomegalovirus exposure and HLA in healthy donors. CDR1 is MDHEN and CDR2 is SYDVKM in the germline V gene. The V end lost 3 bases, the J end lost 1 base, and 12 bases lay between the germline ends. The CDR3 has 15 residues. A multiplex PCR was run with 60 Vbeta primers and 13 Jbeta primers. Sequencing used immunoSEQ multiplex PCR; TCRdb keeps in-frame clones, though not all of them. The repertoire holds more than 95,000 clones, with over 75% as singletons. Findings of the study overall: Reportedly, TCR beta sequences accurately predicted HLA-A and HLA-B alleles in most subjects. Altogether, 150 to 200 TCR beta chains were recorded as cytomegalovirus-associated. Sequence variants that were highly shared formed a cluster that was likely a sequencing artifact.

To note about this clone: The antigen is unknown.

The sequenced sample consisted of PBMCs. The receptor's source is a woman aged 40-49 years in good health and CMV-seropositive. The chain couples TRBV28 to TRBJ2-5; a possible D gene is TRBD2 (6 bases). As DNA, the CDR3 is TGTGCCAGCAGTTTTGGGGGGAGTGCCCAAGAGACCCAGTACTTC. Its translation is CASSFGGSAQETQYF. Full variable domain (outside the CDR3, taken from reference TRBV28 and TRBJ2-5): DVKVTQSSRYLVKRTGEKVFLECVQDMDHENMFWYRQDPGLGLRLIYFSYDVKMKEKGDIPEGYSVSREKKERFSLILESASTNQTSMYLCASSFGGSAQETQYFGPGTRLLVL.